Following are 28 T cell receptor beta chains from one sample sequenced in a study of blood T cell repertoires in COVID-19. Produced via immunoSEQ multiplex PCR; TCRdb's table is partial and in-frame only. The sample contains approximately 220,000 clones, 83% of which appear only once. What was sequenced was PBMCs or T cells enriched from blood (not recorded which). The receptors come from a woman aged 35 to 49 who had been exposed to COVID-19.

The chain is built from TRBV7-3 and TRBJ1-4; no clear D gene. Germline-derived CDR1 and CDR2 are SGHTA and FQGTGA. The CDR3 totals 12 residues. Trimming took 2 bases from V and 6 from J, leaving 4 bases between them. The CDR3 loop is CASSLGDEKLFF. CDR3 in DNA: TGTGCCAGCAGCTTAGGAGATGAAAAACTGTTTTTT.

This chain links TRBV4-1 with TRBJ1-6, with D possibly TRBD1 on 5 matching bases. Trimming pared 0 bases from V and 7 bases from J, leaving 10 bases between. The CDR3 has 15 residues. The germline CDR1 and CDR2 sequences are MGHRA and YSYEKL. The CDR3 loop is CASSQENRLNSPLHF. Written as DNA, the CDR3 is TGCGCCAGCAGCCAAGAGAACAGGCTAAATTCACCCCTCCACTTT.

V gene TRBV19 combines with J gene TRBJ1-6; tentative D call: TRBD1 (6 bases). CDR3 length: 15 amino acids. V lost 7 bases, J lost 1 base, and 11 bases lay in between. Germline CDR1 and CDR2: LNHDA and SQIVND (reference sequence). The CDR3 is CASIGGASYNSPLHF. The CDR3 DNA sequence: TGTGCCAGTATTGGGGGCGCTTCCTATAATTCACCCCTCCACTTT. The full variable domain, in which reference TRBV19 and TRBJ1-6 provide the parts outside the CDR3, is DGGITQSPKYLFRKEGQNVTLSCEQNLNHDAMYWYRQDPGQGLRLIYYSQIVNDFQKGDIAEGYSVSREKKESFPLTVTSAQKNPTAFYLCASIGGASYNSPLHFGNGTRLTVT.

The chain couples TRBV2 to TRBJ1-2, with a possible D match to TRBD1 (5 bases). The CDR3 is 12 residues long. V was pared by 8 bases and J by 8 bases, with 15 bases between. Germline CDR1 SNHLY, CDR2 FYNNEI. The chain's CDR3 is CASPDGGRGYTF. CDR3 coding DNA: TGTGCCAGCCCCGACGGGGGGAGAGGCTACACCTTC.

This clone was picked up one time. The CDR3 coding sequence is TGTGCCAGTACCGTACAGAGGAACACTGAAGCTTTCTTT. Translated: CASTVQRNTEAFF. The chain couples TRBV19 to TRBJ1-1; D unclear. The CDR3 is 13 residues long. The germline V and J ends were trimmed by 7 bases and 1 base, with 10 bases remaining between them. CDR1 is LNHDA and CDR2 is SQIVND in the germline V gene (reference sequence).

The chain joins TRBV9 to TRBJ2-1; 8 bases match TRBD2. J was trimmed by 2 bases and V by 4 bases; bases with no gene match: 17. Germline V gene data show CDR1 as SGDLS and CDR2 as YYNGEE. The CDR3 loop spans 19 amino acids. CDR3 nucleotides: TGTGCCAGCAGCCCTGGGACTAGTCAGTATATTACGGCCTACAATGAGCAGTTCTTC. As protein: CASSPGTSQYITAYNEQFF. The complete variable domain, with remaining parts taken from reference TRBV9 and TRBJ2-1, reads DSGVTQTPKHLITATGQRVTLRCSPRSGDLSVYWYQQSLDQGLQFLIQYYNGEERAKGNILERFSAQQFPDLHSELNLSSLELGDSALYFCASSPGTSQYITAYNEQFFGPGTRLTVL.

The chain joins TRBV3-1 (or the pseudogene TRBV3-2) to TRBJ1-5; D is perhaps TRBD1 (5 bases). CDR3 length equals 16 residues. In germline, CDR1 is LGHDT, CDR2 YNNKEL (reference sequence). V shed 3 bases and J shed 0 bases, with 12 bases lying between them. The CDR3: CASSHASGFSNQPQHF. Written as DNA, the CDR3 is TGTGCCAGCAGCCACGCCTCAGGGTTTAGCAATCAGCCCCAGCATTTT.

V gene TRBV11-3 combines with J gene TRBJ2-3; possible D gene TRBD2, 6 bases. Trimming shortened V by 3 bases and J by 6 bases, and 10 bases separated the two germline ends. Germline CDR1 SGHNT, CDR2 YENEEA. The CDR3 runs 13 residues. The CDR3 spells CASSLAAGDTQYF. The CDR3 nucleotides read TGTGCCAGCAGCTTGGCCGCGGGGGATACGCAGTATTTT.

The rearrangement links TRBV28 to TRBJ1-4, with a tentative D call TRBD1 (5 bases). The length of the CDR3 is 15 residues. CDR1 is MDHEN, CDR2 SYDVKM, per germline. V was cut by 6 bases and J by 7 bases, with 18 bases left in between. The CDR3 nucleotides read TGTGCCAGCAGGACCCTCCAGGGAGGGATTGAAAAACTGTTTTTT. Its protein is CASRTLQGGIEKLFF.

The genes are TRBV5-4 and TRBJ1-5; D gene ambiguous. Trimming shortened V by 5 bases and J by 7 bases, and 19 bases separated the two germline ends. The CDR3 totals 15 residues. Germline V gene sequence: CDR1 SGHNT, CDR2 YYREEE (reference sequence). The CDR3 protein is CASSLGSGEGQPQHF. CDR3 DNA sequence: TGTGCCAGCAGTCTGGGGAGCGGAGAGGGACAGCCCCAGCATTTT.

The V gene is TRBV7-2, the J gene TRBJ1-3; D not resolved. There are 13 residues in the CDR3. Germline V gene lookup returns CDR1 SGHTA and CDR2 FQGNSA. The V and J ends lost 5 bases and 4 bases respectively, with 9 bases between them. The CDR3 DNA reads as TGTGCCAGCAGCACCCCGACAGGAAACACCATATATTTT. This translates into CASSTPTGNTIYF.

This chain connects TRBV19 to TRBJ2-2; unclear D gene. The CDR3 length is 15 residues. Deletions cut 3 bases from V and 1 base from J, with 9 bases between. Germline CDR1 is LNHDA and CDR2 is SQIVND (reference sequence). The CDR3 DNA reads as TGTGCCAGTAGTATTCCGCCGGGGAACACCGGGGAGCTGTTTTTT. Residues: CASSIPPGNTGELFF.

DNA of the CDR3: TGTGCCAGCAGTCTAAACAGGGTCGGGAACACTGAAGCTTTCTTT. Its protein product is CASSLNRVGNTEAFF. V and J are TRBV27 and TRBJ1-1; the D gene is possibly TRBD1 (6 bases). Germline V gives CDR1 MNHEY, CDR2 SMNVEV (reference sequence). The CDR3 is 15 amino acids. The V gene lost 5 bases and the J gene lost 1 base, with 14 bases spanning the gap.

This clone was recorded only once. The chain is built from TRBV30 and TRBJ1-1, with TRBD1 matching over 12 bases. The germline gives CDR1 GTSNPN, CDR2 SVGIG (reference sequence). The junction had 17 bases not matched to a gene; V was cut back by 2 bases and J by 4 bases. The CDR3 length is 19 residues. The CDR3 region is CAWSSPPRDRGRVSTEAFF. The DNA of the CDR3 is TGTGCCTGGAGTTCCCCACCCCGGGACAGGGGGCGAGTAAGCACTGAAGCTTTCTTT. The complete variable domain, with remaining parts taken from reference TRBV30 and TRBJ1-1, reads SQTIHQWPATLVQPVGSPLSLECTVEGTSNPNLYWYRQAAGRGLQLLFYSVGIGQISSEVPQNLSASRPQDRQFILSSKKLLLSDSGFYLCAWSSPPRDRGRVSTEAFFGQGTRLTVV.

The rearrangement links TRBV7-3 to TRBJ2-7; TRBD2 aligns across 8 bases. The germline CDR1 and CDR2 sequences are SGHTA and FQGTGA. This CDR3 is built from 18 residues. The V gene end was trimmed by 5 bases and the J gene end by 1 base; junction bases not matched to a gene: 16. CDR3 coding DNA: TGTGCCAGCAGCCGCGGGGCAGGGAGCGGGGGCCGTTCCTACGAGCAGTACTTC. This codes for CASSRGAGSGGRSYEQYF.

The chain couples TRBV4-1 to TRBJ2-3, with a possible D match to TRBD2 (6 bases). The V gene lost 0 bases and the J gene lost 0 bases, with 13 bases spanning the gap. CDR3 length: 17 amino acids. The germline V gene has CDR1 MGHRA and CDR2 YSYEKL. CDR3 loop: CASSQDAVAASTDTQYF. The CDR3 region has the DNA TGCGCCAGCAGCCAAGATGCGGTAGCGGCTAGCACAGATACGCAGTATTTT.

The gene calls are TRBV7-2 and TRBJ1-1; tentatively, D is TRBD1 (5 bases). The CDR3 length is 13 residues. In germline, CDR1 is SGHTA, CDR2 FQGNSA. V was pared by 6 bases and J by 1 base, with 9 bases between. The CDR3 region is CASRSDRNTEAFF. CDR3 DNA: TGTGCCAGCAGATCCGACAGGAACACTGAAGCTTTCTTT.

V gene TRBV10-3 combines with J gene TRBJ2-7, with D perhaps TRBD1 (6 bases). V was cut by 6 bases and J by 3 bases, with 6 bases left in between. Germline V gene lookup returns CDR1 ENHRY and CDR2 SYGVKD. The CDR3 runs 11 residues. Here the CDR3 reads CAIRDSYEQYF. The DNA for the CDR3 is TGTGCCATCAGGGACAGCTACGAGCAGTACTTC.

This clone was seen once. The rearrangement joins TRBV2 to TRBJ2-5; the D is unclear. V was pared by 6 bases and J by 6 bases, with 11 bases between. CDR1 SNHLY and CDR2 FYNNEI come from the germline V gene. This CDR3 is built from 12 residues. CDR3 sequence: CASRVGEKTQYF. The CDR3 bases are TGTGCCAGCAGGGTAGGAGAGAAGACCCAGTACTTC.

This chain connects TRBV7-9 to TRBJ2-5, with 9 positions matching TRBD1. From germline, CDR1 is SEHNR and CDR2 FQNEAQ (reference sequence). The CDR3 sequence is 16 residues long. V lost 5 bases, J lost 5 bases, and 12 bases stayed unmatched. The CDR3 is CASSNPQGALWETQYF. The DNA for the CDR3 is TGTGCCAGCAGCAACCCACAGGGGGCTTTGTGGGAGACCCAGTACTTC.

The CDR3 region is CASSVEASGGPEQETQYF. Written as DNA, the CDR3 is TGTGCCAGCAGCGTAGAGGCTAGCGGGGGGCCGGAGCAAGAGACCCAGTACTTC. This sequence joins TRBV9 and TRBJ2-5; TRBD2 matches 11 bases. V shed 0 bases and J 2 bases; nucleotides not matched to a gene: 9. The germline V gene encodes CDR1 SGDLS and CDR2 YYNGEE. This CDR3 spans 18 amino acids.

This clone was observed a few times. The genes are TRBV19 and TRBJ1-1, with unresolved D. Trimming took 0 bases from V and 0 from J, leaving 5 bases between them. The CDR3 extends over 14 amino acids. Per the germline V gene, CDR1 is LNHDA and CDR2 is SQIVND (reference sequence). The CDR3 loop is CASSIDRVNTEAFF. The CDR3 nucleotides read TGTGCCAGTAGTATAGATCGGGTGAACACTGAAGCTTTCTTT. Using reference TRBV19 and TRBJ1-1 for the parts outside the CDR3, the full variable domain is DGGITQSPKYLFRKEGQNVTLSCEQNLNHDAMYWYRQDPGQGLRLIYYSQIVNDFQKGDIAEGYSVSREKKESFPLTVTSAQKNPTAFYLCASSIDRVNTEAFFGQGTRLTVV.

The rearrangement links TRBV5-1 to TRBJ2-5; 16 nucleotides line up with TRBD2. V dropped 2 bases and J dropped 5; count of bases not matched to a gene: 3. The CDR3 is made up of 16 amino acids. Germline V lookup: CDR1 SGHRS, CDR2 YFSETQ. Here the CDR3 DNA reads TGCGCCAGCAGCTTCGGGACTAGCGGGGGGGAGGAGACCCAGTACTTC. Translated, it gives CASSFGTSGGEETQYF.

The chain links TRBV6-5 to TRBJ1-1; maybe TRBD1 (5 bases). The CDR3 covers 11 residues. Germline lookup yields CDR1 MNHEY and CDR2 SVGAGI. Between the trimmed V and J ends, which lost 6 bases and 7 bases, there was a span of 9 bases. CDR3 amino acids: CASRETVEAFF. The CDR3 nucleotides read TGTGCCAGCAGGGAGACAGTTGAAGCTTTCTTT.

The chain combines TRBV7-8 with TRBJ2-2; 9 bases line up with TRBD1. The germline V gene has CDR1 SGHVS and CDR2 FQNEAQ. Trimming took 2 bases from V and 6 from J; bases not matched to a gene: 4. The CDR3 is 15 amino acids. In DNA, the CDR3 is TGTGCCAGCAGCTTAACAGGGGGCCAACCCGGGGAGCTGTTTTTT. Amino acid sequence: CASSLTGGQPGELFF.

The CDR3 DNA reads TGTGCCAGCAGCTTAGCCTCGCAGGGGGCGGGCTACACCTTC. This translates into CASSLASQGAGYTF. The V and J genes are TRBV7-2 and TRBJ1-2, with 8 bases aligning to TRBD1. Germline CDR1 reads SGHTA; CDR2 reads FQGNSA. Germline trimming cut 0 bases from V and 8 bases from J; bases unmatched to any gene: 5. The CDR3 totals 14 residues.

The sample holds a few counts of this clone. CDR3 bases: TGTGCCAGCGGAATCGTCACCGGGACACGCTCACCTAACTATGGCTACACCTTC. Translation: CASGIVTGTRSPNYGYTF. This chain joins TRBV28 and TRBJ1-2; D is perhaps TRBD1 (6 bases). The CDR3 loop spans 18 amino acids. Trimming removed 8 bases from V and 0 bases from J, with 25 bases in between. Germline CDR1 MDHEN, CDR2 SYDVKM.

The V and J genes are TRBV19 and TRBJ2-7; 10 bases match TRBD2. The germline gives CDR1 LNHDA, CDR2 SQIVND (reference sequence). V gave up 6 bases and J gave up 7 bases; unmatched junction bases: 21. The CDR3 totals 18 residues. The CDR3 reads CASSRTSGLAGALGEQYF. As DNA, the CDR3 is TGTGCCAGTAGCCGAACCTCCGGTCTAGCGGGGGCCTTGGGGGAGCAGTACTTC.